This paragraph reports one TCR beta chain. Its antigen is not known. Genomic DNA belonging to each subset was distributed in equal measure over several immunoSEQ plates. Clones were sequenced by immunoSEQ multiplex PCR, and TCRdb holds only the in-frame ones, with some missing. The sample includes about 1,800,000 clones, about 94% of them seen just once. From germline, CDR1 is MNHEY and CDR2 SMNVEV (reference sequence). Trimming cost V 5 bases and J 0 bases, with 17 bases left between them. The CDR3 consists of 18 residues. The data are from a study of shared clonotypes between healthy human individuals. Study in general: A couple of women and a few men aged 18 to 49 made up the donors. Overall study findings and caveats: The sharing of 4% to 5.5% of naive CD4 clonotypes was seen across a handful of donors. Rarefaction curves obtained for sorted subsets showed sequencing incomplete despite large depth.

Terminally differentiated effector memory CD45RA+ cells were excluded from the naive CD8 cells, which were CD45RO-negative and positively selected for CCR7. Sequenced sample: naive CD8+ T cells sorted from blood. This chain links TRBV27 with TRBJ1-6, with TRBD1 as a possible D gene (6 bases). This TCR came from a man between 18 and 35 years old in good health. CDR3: CASSPRGTVSSYNSPLHF. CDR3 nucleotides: TGTGCCAGCAGTCCCAGGGGCACAGTGAGCTCCTATAATTCACCCCTCCACTTT.